This T cell receptor beta chain was observed in a study of shared clonotypes between healthy human individuals. Study findings and constraints: Between several donors, naive CD4 clonotypes were shared at a level of about 5%.

The CDR3 is made up of 18 amino acids. The V gene's germline CDR1 is SGHAT and CDR2 FQNNGV. V gave up 0 bases and J gave up 4 bases; unmatched junction bases: 14. The assay was immunoSEQ multiplex PCR, and TCRdb's table has in-frame clones only and misses some. The table has a few hundred thousand clones, 95% to 96% seen once. Naive CD8 cells lacked CD45RO, underwent positive selection for CCR7 and left out terminally differentiated effector memory CD45RA+ cells. Comment on this clone: What it recognizes is unknown.

The rearrangement uses TRBV11-2 and TRBJ2-7, with 8 bases fitting TRBD2. The receptor was derived from a woman in her twenties or thirties in good health. Specimen: naive CD8+ T cells sorted from blood. DNA of the CDR3: TGTGCCAGCAGCTTAGATCGGGCTAGCGGGTGGCCCAAATACGAGCAGTACTTC. This codes for CASSLDRASGWPKYEQYF.